The TCR beta chain described here comes from a study of shared clonotypes between healthy human individuals. Sequenced by immunoSEQ multiplex PCR; TCRdb stores in-frame clones only, minus some. The sample contains some 1 million clones, more than 65% of which appear only once. Trimming stripped 0 bases from V and 5 bases from J, with 16 bases between. The CDR3 has 16 amino acids. Germline CDR1 reads KGHSH; CDR2 reads LQKENI. The donors, all of them Caucasian adults, lived in Nashville, Tennessee. Material: memory CD4+ T cells sorted from blood. Described subset: CD45RA-negative fraction. This chain joins TRBV18 and TRBJ1-1; D unclear. The clonotype was recovered from a man aged 18 to 29 in good health. Here the CDR3 DNA reads TGTGCCAGCTCACCACCTGAAAGAGGAGGTGGGACTGAAGCTTTCTTT. This gives the protein CASSPPERGGGTEAFF.